This is a list of T cell receptor beta chains from one sample in a study of somatic mutations in cytotoxic T cells in rheumatoid arthritis. Clones were sequenced by immunoSEQ multiplex PCR, and TCRdb holds only the in-frame ones, with some missing. Here the sample spans around 15,000 clones, roughly 70% being singletons. The sequenced material came from CD8+ T cells sorted from blood. The receptors shown here come from an adult with rheumatoid arthritis. Both conserved end residues are part of each CDR3. The order of the fields is J gene, CDR3 length, clone size, D gene, V gene, CDR3 DNA, CDR3 protein. A D gene is named only where the DNA matches it firmly. Size tells how often a clone was seen (once, few, many) or the class of an expanded clone, and some rows leave it out.

TRBJ2-7 | 14 | - | TRBD1 | TRBV7-6 | TGTGCCAGCGGTGAGACAGGGGGCAGAGGCGAGCAGTACTTC | CASGETGGRGEQYF
TRBJ1-4 | 11 | - | - | TRBV9 | TGTGCCAGCAGCGCGGGTGAAAAACTGTTTTTT | CASSAGEKLFF
TRBJ2-2 | 17 | few | TRBD1 | TRBV19 | TGTGCCAGTAGTATAGTTGCCGGGACAGGGTACACCGGGGAGCTGTTTTTT | CASSIVAGTGYTGELFF
TRBJ2-7 | 14 | - | - | TRBV7-6 | TGTGCCAGCAGCTTAGCGCCCCTGTACCACGAGCAGTACTTC | CASSLAPLYHEQYF
TRBJ1-1 | 14 | - | - | TRBV5-6 | TGTGCCAGCGGGTTGGAAGGGGGAGGTACTGAAGCTTTCTTT | CASGLEGGGTEAFF
TRBJ2-7 | 14 | - | TRBD1 | TRBV5-8 | TGTGCCAGCAGCTTTGGGACAGGGCTCTACGAGCAGTACTTC | CASSFGTGLYEQYF
TRBJ1-4 | 16 | - | TRBD1 | TRBV28 | TGTGCCAGCAGTTTCGGACAGGAAACAACTAATGAAAAACTGTTTTTT | CASSFGQETTNEKLFF
TRBJ2-3 | 15 | - | - | TRBV6-6 | TGTGCCAGCAGTTGGGCCCGCGGGGACACAGATACGCAGTATTTT | CASSWARGDTDTQYF
TRBJ2-7 | 15 | once | - | TRBV14 | TGTGCCAGCAGCCAAGCTCTCAGTAAGACCTACGAGCAGTACTTC | CASSQALSKTYEQYF
TRBJ2-1 | 13 | - | - | TRBV6-5 | TGTGCCGTGGGGGACTTGAGCTACAATGAGCAGTTCTTC | CAVGDLSYNEQFF
TRBJ1-1 | 13 | few | - | TRBV5-4 | TGTGCCAGCAGCTCAACAGCCAACACTGAAGCTTTCTTT | CASSSTANTEAFF
TRBJ2-1 | 13 | - | TRBD1 | TRBV19 | TGTGCCAGCTCAACAGGGGCGGAAGATGAGCAGTTCTTC | CASSTGAEDEQFF
TRBJ1-5 | 15 | - | - | TRBV28 | TGTGCCAGCAGTTTAGAAGGAGGGGCGGGTCAGCCCCAGCATTTT | CASSLEGGAGQPQHF
TRBJ1-2 | 15 | - | TRBD1 | TRBV4-1 | TGCGCCAGCAGCCAAGGACAGGGAAATAACTATGGCTACACCTTC | CASSQGQGNNYGYTF
TRBJ1-1 | 13 | - | - | TRBV4-1 | TGCGCCAGCAGCTTTCAGGAGAACACTGAAGCTTTCTTT | CASSFQENTEAFF
TRBJ1-4 | 13 | - | TRBD1 | TRBV30 | TGTGCCTGGCAGGACAGGGGATTTGAAAAACTGTTTTTT | CAWQDRGFEKLFF
TRBJ2-7 | 13 | - | - | TRBV27 | TGTGCCAGCAGTCAAGACAGGTTCTACGAGCAGTACTTC | CASSQDRFYEQYF
TRBJ2-7 | 15 | - | TRBD2 | TRBV7-6 | TGTGCCAGCAGCTTAGCAGCGGGGATTCTCTACGAGCAGTACTTC | CASSLAAGILYEQYF
TRBJ1-5 | 15 | - | - | TRBV27 | TGTGCCAGCAGTTCGACACTTTTTAGCAATCAGCCCCAGCATTTT | CASSSTLFSNQPQHF